The rows below give T cell receptor beta chains drawn from one sample of a study of shared T cell receptors in the human thymus. Method: immunoSEQ multiplex PCR; TCRdb's copy keeps in-frame clones and lacks some. Here the sample spans some 720,000 clones, roughly 88% being singletons. The data also belong to a second study, concerning human thymus T cells.

Sequences were obtained from thymocytes. Source of these receptors: a boy in the first two years of life with a congenital heart defect. The CDR3 runs from the conserved cysteine through the conserved F or W. D genes are given only for firm matches. Clone size, where shown, is once, few, many, or a class for clones that have expanded.

size,J,V,D,DNA,CDR3
few,TRBJ2-6,TRBV18,TRBD2,TGTGCCAGCTCACGACTAGCGGGAGGGTTTGGGGCCAACGTCCTGACTTTC,CASSRLAGGFGANVLTF
-,TRBJ2-1,TRBV5-1,-,TGCGCCAGCAGCTACGAAAAACAGGGAGGGCATGAGCAGTTCTTC,CASSYEKQGGHEQFF
once,TRBJ2-7,TRBV7-9,-,TGTGCCAGCAGCTCCGCTAGGGGCGAGCAGTACTTC,CASSSARGEQYF
-,TRBJ2-1,TRBV5-1,TRBD2,TGCGCCAGCAGCTGGCAGGCGGGAGGTGATGGTGAGCAGTTCTTC,CASSWQAGGDGEQFF
once,TRBJ2-3,TRBV5-1,TRBD2,TGCGCCAGCAGCTCCCCACCCCATGGACTAGCGGGAGTCATTGTGGATACGCAGTATTTT,CASSSPPHGLAGVIVDTQYF
-,TRBJ2-1,TRBV1,-,TGCACCAGCAGCCAAGATCGCCAACTAGCGAGCTCCTACAATGAGCAGTTCTTC,CTSSQDRQLASSYNEQFF
few,TRBJ2-7,TRBV5-4,TRBD1,TGTGCCAGCAACCTTGGGGGACAGGGGGTTCCCTACGAGCAGTACTTC,CASNLGGQGVPYEQYF
-,TRBJ2-6,TRBV5-1,TRBD1,TGCGCCAGCAGCTGGGACAGGGGGCCCTTTGGGGCCAACGTCCTGACTTTC,CASSWDRGPFGANVLTF
-,TRBJ2-7,TRBV2,-,TGTGCCAGCAGTGGGAAGACGGGTCGGCACGAGCAGTACTTC,CASSGKTGRHEQYF
-,TRBJ2-3,TRBV27,-,TGTGCCAGCAGCCCGAGCCACACAGATACGCAGTATTTT,CASSPSHTDTQYF
-,TRBJ2-3,TRBV29-1,TRBD2,TGCAGCGTCCAACCGGGACTAGCGGGAGAATACGATACGCAGTATTTT,CSVQPGLAGEYDTQYF
-,TRBJ2-5,TRBV5-1,-,TGCGCCAGCAGCTTGACGGTAGAGACCCAGTACTTC,CASSLTVETQYF
once,TRBJ2-3,TRBV5-6,TRBD2,TGTGCCAGCAGCTGGACGCGGACTAGCGGGAGGAGGAGAACAGATACGCAGTATTTT,CASSWTRTSGRRRTDTQYF
few,TRBJ2-1,TRBV11-2,-,TGTGCCAGCAGACAAGGGGGGGCCTTCAATGAGCAGTTCTTC,CASRQGGAFNEQFF
-,TRBJ2-5,TRBV7-6,TRBD1,TGTGCCAGCAGCGCCTCGACAGGGGCCGAAGAGACCCGATACTTC,CASSASTGAEETRYF
once,TRBJ2-7,TRBV5-6,-,TGTGCCAGCAGCTTGGTTGAGCGGGCATACGAGCAGTACTTC,CASSLVERAYEQYF
-,TRBJ1-3,TRBV30,-,TGTGCCTGGAGCCGACACCCAATCGACAGCCGCTCTGGAAACACCATATATTTT,CAWSRHPIDSRSGNTIYF
-,TRBJ1-1,TRBV11-2,-,TGTGCCAGCAGCTTAGGGGGAGAGGGTGTGGACACTGAAGCTTTCTTT,CASSLGGEGVDTEAFF
-,TRBJ2-1,TRBV14,TRBD1,TGTGCCAGCAGCCAAGATGGGACAGGGGCTTTTGGGCAGTTCTTC,CASSQDGTGAFGQFF
-,TRBJ2-5,TRBV12-5,TRBD2,TGTGCTAGTGGTTTTTACCCCCCTAGCGGGAGGGCCGAAGAGACCCAGTACTTC,CASGFYPPSGRAEETQYF
-,TRBJ1-4,TRBV10-2,TRBD1,TGCGCCAGCAGTGAGGGGGAAAGGGGGCGGACTAATGAAAAACTGTTTTTT,CASSEGERGRTNEKLFF
-,TRBJ2-1,TRBV15,TRBD2,TGTGCCACCAGCTCGGCGGGGGCTAGCGGGCTCCACAATGAGCAGTTCTTC,CATSSAGASGLHNEQFF
-,TRBJ2-7,TRBV6-1,TRBD1,TGTGCCAGCAGCCACAGGGGGCTCGGGGAGCAGTACTTC,CASSHRGLGEQYF
-,TRBJ2-5,TRBV4-1,TRBD1,TGCGCCAGCAGCCAAGATGGGACAGGGGCCCAAGAGACCCAGTACTTC,CASSQDGTGAQETQYF
-,TRBJ2-7,TRBV5-4,TRBD2,TGTGCCAGCAAAGCGACTAGCGGAACCTACGAGCAGTACTTC,CASKATSGTYEQYF
once,TRBJ2-7,TRBV4-1,-,TGCGCCAGCAGCCCATCGAGAGGCCCGACCTACGAGCAGTACTTC,CASSPSRGPTYEQYF
once,TRBJ1-2,TRBV14,-,TGTGCCAGCAGCCAAGATGGTTCCCCGCGGGGCAGACCTAACTATGGCTACACCTTC,CASSQDGSPRGRPNYGYTF
-,TRBJ2-3,TRBV19,TRBD2,TGTGCCAGTAGTATCCCTCGGGAGGGATCCCCCACAGATACGCAGTATTTT,CASSIPREGSPTDTQYF
-,TRBJ1-3,TRBV7-2,-,TGTGCCAGCAGAATTGGATTACACGACGGTCTGACTCCTGGAAACACCATATATTTT,CASRIGLHDGLTPGNTIYF
-,TRBJ1-5,TRBV28,-,TGTGCCAGCAGTCCCCAAAGGAGTAATCAGCCCCAGCATTTT,CASSPQRSNQPQHF
-,TRBJ2-6,TRBV9,TRBD1,TGTGCCAGCAGCGGGACAGGTTCAAGCTCTGGGGCCAACGTCCTGACTTTC,CASSGTGSSSGANVLTF
-,TRBJ1-5,TRBV28,TRBD1,TGTGCCAGCAGTTCCGGGACAGGGCACGGTGGCAATCAGCCCCAGCATTTT,CASSSGTGHGGNQPQHF
-,TRBJ2-1,TRBV20-1,TRBD2,TGCAGTGCTCACCTAGCGGCTGAGCAGTTCTTC,CSAHLAAEQFF
-,TRBJ2-4,TRBV10-1,TRBD2,TGCGCCAGAGCTTTAGCGGGAGGCGGGTTTGGCAAAAACATTCAGTACTTC,CARALAGGGFGKNIQYF
once,TRBJ2-7,TRBV27,-,TGTGCCAGCAGTCCCTGGGGGGACGAGCAGTACTTC,CASSPWGDEQYF
-,TRBJ2-1,TRBV9,TRBD2,TGTGCCAGCAGCCCCTCCCCCGGGACTAGCGGGAGGGCAGTCTACAATGAGCAGTTCTTC,CASSPSPGTSGRAVYNEQFF
-,TRBJ2-1,TRBV5-3,TRBD2,TGTGCCAGAAGCTTGCGTCTAGCGGCTTACAATGAGCAGTTCTTC,CARSLRLAAYNEQFF
-,TRBJ1-2,TRBV9,-,TGTGCCAGCAGACTTGATGGCTATGGCTACACCTTC,CASRLDGYGYTF
-,TRBJ2-7,TRBV11-3,TRBD2,TGTGCCAGCAGCTTAAAGGCGGCGGGAGGGCCCTACGAGCAGTACTTC,CASSLKAAGGPYEQYF
few,TRBJ2-7,TRBV27,-,TGTGCCAGCAGCTTAGGGCCCCATCTCTACGAGCAGTACTTC,CASSLGPHLYEQYF
-,TRBJ2-1,TRBV11-2,-,TGTGCCAGCAGCCAAAAAGGGCGGGACTTTAACTACAATGAGCAGTTCTTC,CASSQKGRDFNYNEQFF
-,TRBJ2-1,TRBV2,TRBD2,TGTGCCAGCAGCCCCTTACTAGCGGGAATCTACAATGAGCAGTTCTTC,CASSPLLAGIYNEQFF
once,TRBJ2-7,TRBV21-1,-,TGTGCCAGCAGCAAAGAGGGACTAGCGGGAGCTTCCTACGAGCAGTACTTC,CASSKEGLAGASYEQYF
-,TRBJ2-3,TRBV4-3,-,TGCGCCAGCAGCCAAGAAAACGGCAGGGAAACAGATACGCAGTATTTT,CASSQENGRETDTQYF
-,TRBJ2-3,TRBV4-2,-,TGTGCCAGCAGCCAAGAATCCGCGCGAGGGCGCACAGATACGCAGTATTTT,CASSQESARGRTDTQYF
-,TRBJ1-5,TRBV27,-,TGTGCCAGCAGCCGGACGGGATCTCAGCCCCAGCATTTT,CASSRTGSQPQHF
-,TRBJ2-3,TRBV6-1,TRBD2,TGTGCCAGCAGTGAAGCGAGGACTAGCGGGAGGGCCTCCCCCACAGATACGCAGTATTTT,CASSEARTSGRASPTDTQYF
-,TRBJ2-1,TRBV11-2,TRBD2,TGTGCCAGCAGCCCAACTAGCGGGAGCCGCAATGAGCAGTTCTTC,CASSPTSGSRNEQFF
-,TRBJ2-3,TRBV4-3,TRBD2,TGCGCCAGCAGCCACCTAGCGGGAGATACGCAGTATTTT,CASSHLAGDTQYF
-,TRBJ2-7,TRBV6-6,-,TGTACCAGCAGTTCCACTCCCCCCACGAGTTTCGAGCAGTACTTC,CTSSSTPPTSFEQYF
-,TRBJ2-2,TRBV11-3,TRBD2,TGTGCCAGCAGCTTAGATAGGAGTTGCGGGAGTGGGTCCGGGGAGCTGTTTTTT,CASSLDRSCGSGSGELFF
-,TRBJ2-7,TRBV30,-,TGTGCCTGGAGTGTCCAGGGGAGCGAGCAGTACTTC,CAWSVQGSEQYF
-,TRBJ2-5,TRBV29-1,-,TGCAGCGTTGAAGAGCTAGTAAGGGAGACCCAGTACTTC,CSVEELVRETQYF
-,TRBJ1-4,TRBV4-2,-,TGTGCCAGCAGCCAAAAAAGGTTCAGGGCTAATGAAAAACTGTTTTTT,CASSQKRFRANEKLFF
-,TRBJ2-1,TRBV28,TRBD2,TGTGCCAGCACCGCGGGGCAACGGACTAGCGGGAGGGGGTCCTACAATGAGCAGTTCTTC,CASTAGQRTSGRGSYNEQFF
-,TRBJ2-1,TRBV11-2,-,TGTGCCAGCAGCTCCCTGGTTAGCTCCTACAATGAGCAGTTCTTC,CASSSLVSSYNEQFF
-,TRBJ2-7,TRBV28,TRBD1,TGTGCCACCAGAGGGGGCCCAGGGGACGAGCAGTACTTC,CATRGGPGDEQYF